This TCR beta chain was recorded in a study of blood T cell repertoires in COVID-19. Study information: Both acute and convalescent COVID-19 samples were obtained from the United States, Italy and Spain.

This clone was counted between two and nine times. This table comes from immunoSEQ multiplex PCR, and its TCRdb copy is limited to in-frame clones, with some not included. The sample lists around 140,000 clones, 84% occurring once. This CDR3 has 14 amino acids. Germline CDR1 reads SGHTA; CDR2 reads FQGNSA. After removal of 6 bases from V and 7 bases from J, the junction contained 12 bases not matched to a gene. The clonotype comes from a man between 60 and 75 years old with acute or convalescent COVID-19. Sequencing input: peripheral blood. This sequence joins TRBV7-2 and TRBJ2-7; TRBD1 aligns across 7 bases. The CDR3, as DNA: TGTGCCAGCAGGACCGAGGACAGGTTAATAGAGCAGTACTTC. Its protein is CASRTEDRLIEQYF.